This T cell receptor (beta chain) was captured by sequencing in a study of CD8 T cells in ankylosing spondylitis. Study results and caveats: Characteristic, it appeared, of ankylosing spondylitis blood was a TCR beta motif of eight highly homologous variants. Disease-linked clones bore a CD8+ phenotype and were relatively rare in peripheral blood. Clones tied to disease were said to be significantly enriched in matched ankylosing spondylitis synovial fluid.

On this clonotype: Its antigen is not identified.

Germline CDR1 and CDR2: SGHRS and YFSETQ. V dropped 4 bases and J dropped 9; count of bases not matched to a gene: 16. The CDR3 is made up of 16 amino acids. It was by quantitative 5'-RACE with molecular barcodes that TCR beta libraries were made. From the 5' RACE reads, TCRdb called clonotypes with MiXCR, one entry per CDR3 protein. Of under 950,000 distinct CDR3 sequences listed, 19% are singletons. Sequencing was performed on blood, either unsorted or a sorted T cell fraction (not recorded which). The gene calls are TRBV5-1 and TRBJ1-5, with 7 bases that match TRBD1. The source is a male donor with ankylosing spondylitis. The CDR3 loop reads CASSAGPDRENRPQHF. The CDR3 DNA reads TGCGCCAGCAGCGCTGGCCCTGACAGGGAGAATAGGCCCCAGCATTTT.